Below, 5 T cell receptor beta chains from the same sample are listed, as sequenced in a study of CD8 T cells in Susac syndrome. A quantity of about 0.45 to 1 ug RNA underwent reverse transcription using random hexamers. TCRdb reanalysed the immunoSEQ multiplex PCR reads using MiXCR and keeps one entry per CDR3 protein. Here the sample spans 110,000 or so distinct CDR3 sequences, roughly 90% being singletons. The sequencing input was CD8+ T cells from PBMCs. Source of these receptors: a human donor in good health.

V is TRBV2 and J is TRBJ2-6; 9 bases are shared with TRBD2. The length of the CDR3 is 18 residues. CDR1 is SNHLY and CDR2 is FYNNEI in the germline V gene. Trimming at V came to 4 bases and at J to 1 base, leaving 8 bases not matched to a gene. Here the CDR3 reads CASSALAGVSSGANVLTF. As DNA, the CDR3 is TGTGCCAGCAGTGCGTTAGCGGGAGTTTCTTCTGGGGCCAACGTCCTGACTTTC.

The genes are TRBV28 and TRBJ2-1; 11 bases line up with TRBD2. The CDR3 runs to 15 residues. The trim removed 6 bases at V and 8 bases at J, leaving 9 bases unmatched. Germline values: CDR1 MDHEN, CDR2 SYDVKM. The DNA for the CDR3 is TGTGCCAGCAGGTCCATAGCGGGAGGGCCCGATGAGCAGTTCTTC. This gives the protein CASRSIAGGPDEQFF.

J is TRBJ1-5 and V is TRBV20-1, with D unclear. Germline CDR1 is DFQATT and CDR2 is SNEGSKA (reference sequence). The CDR3 has 13 amino acids. The V end was cut by 0 bases, the J end by 5 bases, with 8 bases between. The CDR3 loop is CSARDRWDQPQHF. The CDR3 DNA is TGCAGTGCTAGAGATAGGTGGGATCAGCCCCAGCATTTT.

This chain uses TRBV3-1 with TRBJ1-1, with unresolved D. The CDR3 spans 16 residues. V lost 1 base to trimming and J lost 0 bases, with 12 bases between them. In germline, CDR1 is LGHDT, CDR2 YNNKEL (reference sequence). The CDR3 is CASSQGPPGMNTEAFF. CDR3 bases: TGTGCCAGCAGCCAAGGGCCCCCGGGGATGAACACTGAAGCTTTCTTT.

CDR3 bases: TGCAGCGCAAGCGGGACAGGCGTTACTGGGGCCAACGTCCTGACTTTC. Its translation: CSASGTGVTGANVLTF. The gene calls are TRBV29-1 and TRBJ2-6, with a tentative D call TRBD1 (8 bases). CDR1 and CDR2 from the germline V gene are SQVTM and ANQGSEA. The V end lost 7 bases, the J end lost 2 bases, and 18 bases lay between the germline ends. The CDR3 runs to 16 residues.